The source of this T cell receptor beta chain is a study of shared clonotypes between healthy human individuals. Genomic DNA belonging to each subset was distributed in equal measure over several immunoSEQ plates. TCRdb keeps only in-frame clones here, not all; method: immunoSEQ multiplex PCR. The sample yields around 200,000 clones, about 93% seen once. The CDR3 loop spans 13 amino acids. Between the trimmed V and J ends, which lost 2 bases and 11 bases, there was a span of 14 bases. Looked up from germline, CDR1 is MNHEY and CDR2 is SMNVEV (reference sequence). The sequence was obtained from a woman aged 30 to 39 in good health. The chain joins TRBV27 to TRBJ2-3, with D tentatively TRBD1 or TRBD2 (7 bases each). Sequencing used naive CD4+ T cells sorted from blood. Subset reported: CD45RA+ positively selected. The CDR3 coding sequence is TGTGCCAGCAGTTTAAGGGGAGGGGGCAAGCAGTATTTT. It translates to CASSLRGGGKQYF.